This record covers a single T cell receptor beta chain. No antigen is known for it. The data belong to a study of human T cells and chemical hapten exposure. With 4 bases removed from V and 5 bases from J, the gap between germline ends came to 12 bases. The germline V gene encodes CDR1 MNHEY and CDR2 SVGEGT. The CDR3 has 14 residues. The study's library attached unique molecular identifiers to single cDNA molecules. The authors' processing: Samples contained a median of roughly 100,000 TCRs, with a range of 23,224 to 690,600. TCRdb itself ran the RACE reads through MiXCR, one entry per CDR3 protein. The V and J calls shown here were made by TCRdb, not taken from the authors' results. Here the sample spans 90,000 or so distinct CDR3 sequences, 7.5% to 9.5% being singletons. Study observations and caveats: Relative to controls, expanded TCRs formed significantly more large CDR3 similarity clusters.

Described time point: pre-sensitization, week 0. Treatment denoted: therapeutic diphenylcyclopropenone sensitization with weekly scalp DPC. The input for sequencing was whole blood, taken in connection with sensitization to the hapten diphenylcyclopropenone (DPC). The clonotype comes from a man aged 40-49 years with alopecia areata. Some clones in this sample may be carry-over from other donors' samples. V and J are TRBV6-2 or TRBV6-3 and TRBJ2-1; D may be TRBD2 (6 bases). The CDR3 here is CASSWDSTNNEQFF. Written as DNA, the CDR3 is TGTGCCAGCAGTTGGGACTCAACCAACAATGAGCAGTTCTTC.